Shown below are 4 T cell receptor beta chains from a single sample sequenced in a study of Graves' ophthalmopathy and Graves' hyperthyroidism. The authors amplified TCR beta CDR3 regions, and they did so from RNA transcripts for repertoire sequencing. HTBI primers served in a first-round RT-PCR, which a second-round multiplex PCR followed. TCRdb redid the calling of the multiplex PCR reads with MiXCR, one entry per CDR3 protein. This repertoire shows about 40,000 distinct CDR3 sequences, roughly half found once; its top ten account for less than 20%. The specimen sequenced was peripheral blood. These receptors came from an adult man with Graves' ophthalmopathy.

This clonotype showed up just once. The chain employs TRBV13 and TRBJ1-2, with D possibly TRBD1 on 6 matching bases. The V end lost 0 bases, the J end lost 7 bases, and 21 bases lay between the germline ends. Germline values: CDR1 PRHDT, CDR2 FYEKMQ (reference sequence). The CDR3 is made up of 17 amino acids. CDR3: CASSLGINLWGLGGYTF. The CDR3 nucleotides are TGTGCCAGCAGCTTAGGAATCAACCTCTGGGGGCTTGGTGGCTACACCTTC.

This chain joins TRBV15 and TRBJ2-5; D unresolved. Trimming removed 1 base at V and 5 bases at J, with 8 bases between. Germline V gene lookup returns CDR1 LNHNV and CDR2 YYDKDF (reference sequence). There are 13 residues in the CDR3. CDR3 region: CATSRGTWETQYF. CDR3 DNA: TGTGCCACCAGCAGAGGGACGTGGGAGACCCAGTACTTC.

The chain is built from TRBV20-1 and TRBJ2-5, with unresolved D. V dropped 6 bases and J dropped 5 bases, with 19 bases sitting between them. Germline-derived CDR1 and CDR2 are DFQATT and SNEGSKA (reference sequence). The CDR3 spans 14 residues. CDR3 protein: CSASRGVRRETQYF. The CDR3 region has the DNA TGCAGTGCCTCTCGTGGAGTGCGGCGGGAGACCCAGTACTTC.

This sequence joins TRBV20-1 and TRBJ2-2; TRBD2 aligns across 11 bases. Germline trimming cut 2 bases from V and 6 bases from J; bases unmatched to any gene: 2. CDR1 is DFQATT and CDR2 is SNEGSKA in the germline V gene (reference sequence). The CDR3 length is 14 residues. CDR3 DNA: TGCAGTGCTAGATCTAGCGGGGGGTCCGGGGAGCTGTTTTTT. Its translation is CSARSSGGSGELFF.